The rows below give T cell receptor beta chains drawn from one sample of a study of graft-versus-host responses after intestinal transplantation. The repertoire was sequenced with immunoSEQ multiplex PCR; TCRdb's copy has only in-frame clones and lacks some. The table includes 90,000 to 100,000 clones, 86% detected once. The material sequenced was PBMCs, taken 255 days after intestinal transplant. These receptors all stem from a human patient who received an intestinal transplant, so some T cells may come from the graft donor. CDR3s include the opening cysteine and the closing phenylalanine or tryptophan. The order of the fields is V gene, J gene, CDR3 protein.

v_gene: TRBV4-2
j_gene: TRBJ2-1
CDR3aa: CASSQSGEYNEQFF

v_gene: TRBV7-9
j_gene: TRBJ2-1
CDR3aa: CASRRATVDGEQFF

v_gene: TRBV2
j_gene: TRBJ2-1
CDR3aa: CASSERGSSYNEQFF

v_gene: TRBV4-1
j_gene: TRBJ2-1
CDR3aa: CASSQTTYDGTGAYNEQFF

v_gene: TRBV4-1
j_gene: TRBJ1-2
CDR3aa: CASSQDPAIYGYTF

v_gene: TRBV5-6
j_gene: TRBJ2-7
CDR3aa: CASRPTSGKYYEQYF

v_gene: TRBV5-4
j_gene: TRBJ1-2
CDR3aa: CASSLSMGVYGYTF

v_gene: TRBV10-3
j_gene: TRBJ2-2
CDR3aa: CAISPRTSGGTGELFF

v_gene: TRBV9
j_gene: TRBJ2-1
CDR3aa: CASSVDGAPYNEQFF

v_gene: TRBV27
j_gene: TRBJ2-5
CDR3aa: CASSLGPPNQETQYF

v_gene: TRBV7-2
j_gene: TRBJ2-5
CDR3aa: CASSFRAGGFETQYF

v_gene: TRBV6-6
j_gene: TRBJ2-2
CDR3aa: CASSQQGPGELFF

v_gene: TRBV28
j_gene: TRBJ2-1
CDR3aa: CASSLSYMTVYNEQFF

v_gene: TRBV18
j_gene: TRBJ2-7
CDR3aa: CASSPQDRPSYEQYF

v_gene: TRBV11-2
j_gene: TRBJ2-7
CDR3aa: CASSDPTGVYEQYF

v_gene: TRBV14
j_gene: TRBJ1-1
CDR3aa: CASSQLTGGVWNTEAFF

v_gene: TRBV11-1
j_gene: TRBJ2-2
CDR3aa: CASSRGLASGFTGELFF

v_gene: TRBV4-1
j_gene: TRBJ2-7
CDR3aa: CASSQGTGGPYEQYF

v_gene: TRBV28
j_gene: TRBJ1-5
CDR3aa: CASSSGQPQHF

v_gene: TRBV6-6
j_gene: TRBJ2-5
CDR3aa: CASSSTGPLWTQYF

v_gene: TRBV9
j_gene: TRBJ2-3
CDR3aa: CASSPHAGDTDTQYF

v_gene: TRBV2
j_gene: TRBJ2-1
CDR3aa: CASPKTGGFNEQFF

v_gene: TRBV28
j_gene: TRBJ1-6
CDR3aa: CASSLESSYNSPLHF

v_gene: TRBV5-6
j_gene: TRBJ2-3
CDR3aa: CASSLSTGGWVDTQYF

v_gene: TRBV9
j_gene: TRBJ2-3
CDR3aa: CASSVGWTGDSTQYF

v_gene: TRBV4-1
j_gene: TRBJ2-6
CDR3aa: CASSQVTGANVLTF

v_gene: TRBV11-3
j_gene: TRBJ1-3
CDR3aa: CASSLERIGRSGNTIYF

v_gene: TRBV11-1
j_gene: TRBJ2-5
CDR3aa: CASSPRGLRETQYF

v_gene: TRBV5-1
j_gene: TRBJ2-7
CDR3aa: CASSLNYEQYF

v_gene: TRBV10-1
j_gene: TRBJ1-1
CDR3aa: CASSGVQGTEAFF

v_gene: TRBV10-3
j_gene: TRBJ2-3
CDR3aa: CAISQSGVRADTQYF

v_gene: TRBV4-1
j_gene: TRBJ1-4
CDR3aa: CASSRQQVANEKLFF

v_gene: TRBV6-1
j_gene: TRBJ2-1
CDR3aa: CASSDRGSYNEQFF

v_gene: TRBV27
j_gene: TRBJ2-7
CDR3aa: CASSLNGNYEQYF

v_gene: TRBV5-1
j_gene: TRBJ2-7
CDR3aa: CASSLDEGLGEQYF

v_gene: TRBV7-9
j_gene: TRBJ1-1
CDR3aa: CASSRTTRNTEAFF

v_gene: TRBV2
j_gene: TRBJ1-2
CDR3aa: CASSEYERGEWNGYTF

v_gene: TRBV6-5
j_gene: TRBJ1-6
CDR3aa: CASRPHVGLNSPLHF

v_gene: TRBV6-1
j_gene: TRBJ1-5
CDR3aa: CASSAWGPNQPQHF

v_gene: TRBV20-1
j_gene: TRBJ2-1
CDR3aa: CSATRVDEQFF

v_gene: TRBV29-1
j_gene: TRBJ2-3
CDR3aa: CSALHPAGTDTQYF

v_gene: TRBV2
j_gene: TRBJ2-7
CDR3aa: CASTLKYEQYF

v_gene: TRBV2
j_gene: TRBJ2-5
CDR3aa: CASSKDRLRETQYF

v_gene: TRBV11-2
j_gene: TRBJ2-4
CDR3aa: CASSLGSGLDIQYF

v_gene: TRBV19
j_gene: TRBJ2-6
CDR3aa: CASSQTGGPSGANVLTF

v_gene: TRBV4-2
j_gene: TRBJ2-1
CDR3aa: CASSLPAGGVYNEQFF

v_gene: TRBV11-3
j_gene: TRBJ2-1
CDR3aa: CASSLVSGRGEQFF

v_gene: TRBV7-9
j_gene: TRBJ1-5
CDR3aa: CASSFGPGGGNQPQHF

v_gene: TRBV19
j_gene: TRBJ2-7
CDR3aa: CASSIAGDYEQYF

v_gene: TRBV9
j_gene: TRBJ2-3
CDR3aa: CASSVLGLGGKGDTQYF

v_gene: TRBV9
j_gene: TRBJ2-2
CDR3aa: CASSVGGAGMITGELFF

v_gene: TRBV27
j_gene: TRBJ2-7
CDR3aa: CASSFGYEQYF